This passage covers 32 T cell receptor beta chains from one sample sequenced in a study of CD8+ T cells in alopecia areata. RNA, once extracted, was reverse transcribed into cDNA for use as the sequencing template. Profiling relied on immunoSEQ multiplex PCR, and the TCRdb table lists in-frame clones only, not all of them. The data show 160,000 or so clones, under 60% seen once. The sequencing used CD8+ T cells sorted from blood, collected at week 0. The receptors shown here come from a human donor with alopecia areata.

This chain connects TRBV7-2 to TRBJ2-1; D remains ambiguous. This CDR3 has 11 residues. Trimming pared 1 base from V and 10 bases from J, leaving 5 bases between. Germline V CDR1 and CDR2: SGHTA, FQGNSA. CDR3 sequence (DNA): TGTGCCAGCAGCTTAGGAGACGAGCAGTTCTTC. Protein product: CASSLGDEQFF.

The CDR3 spells CASSFRAGEQYF. CDR3 DNA sequence: TGTGCCAGCAGTTTTAGGGCGGGCGAGCAGTACTTC. The chain joins TRBV6-5 to TRBJ2-7; tentatively, D is TRBD2 (5 bases). The V end was cut by 4 bases, the J end by 6 bases, with 10 bases between. The CDR3 sequence is 12 residues long. The V gene's germline CDR1 is MNHEY and CDR2 SVGAGI.

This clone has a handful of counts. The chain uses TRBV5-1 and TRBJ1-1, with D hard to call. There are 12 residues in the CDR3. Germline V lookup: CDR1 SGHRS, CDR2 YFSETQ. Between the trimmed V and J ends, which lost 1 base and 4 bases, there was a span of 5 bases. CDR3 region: CASSLTSTEAFF. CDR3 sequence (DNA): TGCGCCAGCAGCTTGACGAGCACTGAAGCTTTCTTT.

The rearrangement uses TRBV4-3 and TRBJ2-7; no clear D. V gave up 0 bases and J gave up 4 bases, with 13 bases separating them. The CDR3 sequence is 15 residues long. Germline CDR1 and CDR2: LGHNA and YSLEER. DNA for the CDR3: TGCGCCAGCAGCCAAGATAGTGCGCAGTCATACGAGCAGTACTTC. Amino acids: CASSQDSAQSYEQYF.

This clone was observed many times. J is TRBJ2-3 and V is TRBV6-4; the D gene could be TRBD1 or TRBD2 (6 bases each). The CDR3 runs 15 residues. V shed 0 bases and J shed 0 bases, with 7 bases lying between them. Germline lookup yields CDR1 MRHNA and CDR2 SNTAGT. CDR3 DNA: TGTGCCAGCAGTGACTCAGGGGGGAGCACAGATACGCAGTATTTT. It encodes CASSDSGGSTDTQYF.

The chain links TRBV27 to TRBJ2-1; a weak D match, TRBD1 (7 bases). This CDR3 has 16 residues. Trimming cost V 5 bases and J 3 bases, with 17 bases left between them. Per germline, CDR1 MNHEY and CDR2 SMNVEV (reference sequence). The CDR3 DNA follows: TGTGCCAGCAGTCCCTCTCAGGGGGAGGTCTACAATGAGCAGTTCTTC. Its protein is CASSPSQGEVYNEQFF.

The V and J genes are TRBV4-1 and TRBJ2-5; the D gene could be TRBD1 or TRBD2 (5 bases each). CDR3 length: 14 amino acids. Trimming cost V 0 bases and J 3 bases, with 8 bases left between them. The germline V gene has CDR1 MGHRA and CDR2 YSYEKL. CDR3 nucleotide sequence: TGCGCCAGCAGCCAAGATATGGGGGAAGAGACCCAGTACTTC. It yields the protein CASSQDMGEETQYF.

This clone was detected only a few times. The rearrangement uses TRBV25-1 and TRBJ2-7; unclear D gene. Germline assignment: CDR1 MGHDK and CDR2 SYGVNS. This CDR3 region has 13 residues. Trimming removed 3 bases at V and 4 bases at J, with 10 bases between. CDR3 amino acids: CASSEQEMYEQYF. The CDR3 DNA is TGTGCCAGCAGTGAGCAAGAGATGTACGAGCAGTACTTC.

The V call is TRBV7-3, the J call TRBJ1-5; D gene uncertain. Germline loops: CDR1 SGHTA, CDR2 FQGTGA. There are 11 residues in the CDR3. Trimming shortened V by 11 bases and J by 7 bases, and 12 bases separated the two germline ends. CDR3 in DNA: TGTGCCGCCGGGGAATCACAGCCCCAGCATTTT. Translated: CAAGESQPQHF.

The CDR3 region has the DNA TGTGCCAGCAGCTTATCGTACTCTGGAAACACCATATATTTT. Its translation: CASSLSYSGNTIYF. The J gene is TRBJ1-3, the V gene TRBV13, with D hard to call. The length of the CDR3 is 14 residues. V was trimmed by 2 bases and J by 0 bases, leaving 5 bases between them. Germline V gives CDR1 PRHDT, CDR2 FYEKMQ (reference sequence).

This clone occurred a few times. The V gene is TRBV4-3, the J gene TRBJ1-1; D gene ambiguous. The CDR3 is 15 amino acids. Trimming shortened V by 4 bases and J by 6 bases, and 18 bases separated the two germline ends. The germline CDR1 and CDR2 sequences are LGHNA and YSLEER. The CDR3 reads CASSRGLVSSSEAFF. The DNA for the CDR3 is TGCGCCAGCAGCCGAGGACTGGTTAGCTCCTCTGAAGCTTTCTTT.

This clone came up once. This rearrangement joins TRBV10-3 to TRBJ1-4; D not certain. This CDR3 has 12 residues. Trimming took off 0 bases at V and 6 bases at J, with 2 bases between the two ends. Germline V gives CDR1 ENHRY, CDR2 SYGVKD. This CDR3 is CAISESYEKLFF. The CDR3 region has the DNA TGTGCCATCAGTGAGTCGTATGAAAAACTGTTTTTT.

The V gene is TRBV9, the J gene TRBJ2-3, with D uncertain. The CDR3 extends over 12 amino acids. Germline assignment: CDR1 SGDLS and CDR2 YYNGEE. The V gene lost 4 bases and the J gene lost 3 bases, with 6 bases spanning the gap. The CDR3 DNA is TGTGCCAGCAGCATAAGGACAGATACGCAGTATTTT. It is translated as CASSIRTDTQYF. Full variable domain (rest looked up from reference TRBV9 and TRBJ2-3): DSGVTQTPKHLITATGQRVTLRCSPRSGDLSVYWYQQSLDQGLQFLIQYYNGEERAKGNILERFSAQQFPDLHSELNLSSLELGDSALYFCASSIRTDTQYFGPGTRLTVL.

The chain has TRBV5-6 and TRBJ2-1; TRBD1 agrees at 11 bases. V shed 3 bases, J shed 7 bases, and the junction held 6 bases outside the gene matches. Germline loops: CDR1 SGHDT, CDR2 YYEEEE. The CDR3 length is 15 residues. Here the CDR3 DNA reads TGTGCCAGCAGCTACTCCGGGACAGGGGGTAATGAGCAGTTCTTC. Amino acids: CASSYSGTGGNEQFF.

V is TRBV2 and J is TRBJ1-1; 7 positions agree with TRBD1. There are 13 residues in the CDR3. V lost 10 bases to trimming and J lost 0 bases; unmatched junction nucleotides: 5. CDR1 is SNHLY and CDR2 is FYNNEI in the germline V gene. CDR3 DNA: TGTGCCACACCGGGACAGCTGAACACTGAAGCTTTCTTT. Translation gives CATPGQLNTEAFF.

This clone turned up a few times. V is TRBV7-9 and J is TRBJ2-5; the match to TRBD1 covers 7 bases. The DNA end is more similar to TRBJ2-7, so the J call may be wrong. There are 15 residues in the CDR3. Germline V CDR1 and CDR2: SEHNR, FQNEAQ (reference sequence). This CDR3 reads CASSSSWDRAYEQYF. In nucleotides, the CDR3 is TGTGCCAGCAGCTCATCATGGGACAGAGCCTACGAGCAGTACTTC.

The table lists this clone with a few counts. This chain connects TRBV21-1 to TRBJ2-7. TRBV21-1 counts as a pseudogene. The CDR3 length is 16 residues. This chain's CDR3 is CASSPDRRGSSYEQYF. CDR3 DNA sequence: TGTGCCAGCAGCCCGGACAGGCGGGGGAGCTCCTACGAGCAGTACTTC.

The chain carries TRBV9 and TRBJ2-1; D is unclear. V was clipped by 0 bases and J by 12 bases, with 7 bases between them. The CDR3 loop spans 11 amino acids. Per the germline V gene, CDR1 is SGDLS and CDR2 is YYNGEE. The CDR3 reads CASSVGSVQFF. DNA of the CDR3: TGTGCCAGCAGCGTAGGTAGTGTGCAGTTCTTC. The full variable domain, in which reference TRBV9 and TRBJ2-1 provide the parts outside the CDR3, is DSGVTQTPKHLITATGQRVTLRCSPRSGDLSVYWYQQSLDQGLQFLIQYYNGEERAKGNILERFSAQQFPDLHSELNLSSLELGDSALYFCASSVGSVQFFGPGTRLTVL.

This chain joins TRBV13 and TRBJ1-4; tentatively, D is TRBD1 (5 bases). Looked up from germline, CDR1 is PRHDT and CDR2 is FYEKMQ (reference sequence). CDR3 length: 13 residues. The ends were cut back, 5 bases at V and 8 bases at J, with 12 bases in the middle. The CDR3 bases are TGTGCCAGCAGCCAGAGGGGAGTCGAAAAACTGTTTTTT. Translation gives CASSQRGVEKLFF.

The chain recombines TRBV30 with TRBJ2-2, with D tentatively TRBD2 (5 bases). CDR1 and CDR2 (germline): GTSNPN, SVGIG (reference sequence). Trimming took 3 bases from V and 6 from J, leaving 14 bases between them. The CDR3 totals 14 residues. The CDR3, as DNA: TGTGCCTGGAGGAGCCCGGGGTCGGCCGGGGAGCTGTTTTTT. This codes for CAWRSPGSAGELFF.

This CDR3 is CASSWAVGPYEQYF. The CDR3 bases are TGTGCCAGCAGTTGGGCAGTCGGCCCATACGAGCAGTACTTC. V usage is TRBV27 and J usage is TRBJ2-7; no reliable D call. The CDR3 length is 14 residues. CDR1 is MNHEY, CDR2 SMNVEV, per germline (reference sequence). V lost 4 bases and J lost 4, with 14 bases in between.

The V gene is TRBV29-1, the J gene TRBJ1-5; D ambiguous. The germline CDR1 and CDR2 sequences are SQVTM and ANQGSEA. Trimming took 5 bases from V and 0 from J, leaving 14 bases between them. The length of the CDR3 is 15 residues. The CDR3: CSVFCKEYSNQPQHF. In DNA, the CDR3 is TGCAGCGTTTTTTGTAAGGAGTATAGCAATCAGCCCCAGCATTTT.

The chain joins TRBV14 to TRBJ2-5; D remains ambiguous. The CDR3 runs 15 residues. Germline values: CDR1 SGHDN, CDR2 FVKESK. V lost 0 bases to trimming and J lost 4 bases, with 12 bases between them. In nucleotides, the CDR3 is TGTGCCAGCAGCCAAGAGAAAGGGCAGCGAGAGACCCAGTACTTC. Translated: CASSQEKGQRETQYF. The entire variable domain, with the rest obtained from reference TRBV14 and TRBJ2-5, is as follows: EAGVTQFPSHSVIEKGQTVTLRCDPISGHDNLYWYRRVMGKEIKFLLHFVKESKQDESGMPNNRFLAERTGGTYSTLKVQPAELEDSGVYFCASSQEKGQRETQYFGPGTRLLVL.

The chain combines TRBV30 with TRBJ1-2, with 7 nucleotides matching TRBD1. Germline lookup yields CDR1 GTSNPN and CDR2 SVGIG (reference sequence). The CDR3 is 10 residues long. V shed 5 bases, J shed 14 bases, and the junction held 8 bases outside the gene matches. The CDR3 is CAWGDSAETF. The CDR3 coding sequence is TGTGCCTGGGGGGACAGCGCGGAAACCTTC.

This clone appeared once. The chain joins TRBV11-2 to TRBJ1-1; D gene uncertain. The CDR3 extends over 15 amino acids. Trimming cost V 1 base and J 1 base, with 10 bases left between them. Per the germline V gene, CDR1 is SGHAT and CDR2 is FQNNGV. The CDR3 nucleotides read TGTGCCAGCAGCTTAGCGCCACTTGAGAACACTGAAGCTTTCTTT. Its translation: CASSLAPLENTEAFF.

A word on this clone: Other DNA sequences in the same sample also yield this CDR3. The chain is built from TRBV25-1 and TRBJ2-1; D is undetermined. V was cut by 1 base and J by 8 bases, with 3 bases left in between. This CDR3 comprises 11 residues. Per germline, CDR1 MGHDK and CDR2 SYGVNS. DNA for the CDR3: TGTGCCAGCAGTGAATCTTATGAGCAGTTCTTC. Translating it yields CASSESYEQFF.

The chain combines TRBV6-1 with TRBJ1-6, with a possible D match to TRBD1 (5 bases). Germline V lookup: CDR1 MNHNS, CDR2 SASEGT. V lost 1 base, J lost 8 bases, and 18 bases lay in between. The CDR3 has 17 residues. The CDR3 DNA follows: TGTGCCAGCAGTGAAGATAACTCCAGGGCGACGTATTCACCCCTCCACTTT. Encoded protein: CASSEDNSRATYSPLHF.

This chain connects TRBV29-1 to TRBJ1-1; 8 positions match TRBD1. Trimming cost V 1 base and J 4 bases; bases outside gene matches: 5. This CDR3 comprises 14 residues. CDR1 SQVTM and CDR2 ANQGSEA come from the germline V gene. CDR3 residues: CSVEGGQGRTEAFF. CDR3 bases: TGCAGCGTTGAAGGCGGACAGGGACGCACTGAAGCTTTCTTT.

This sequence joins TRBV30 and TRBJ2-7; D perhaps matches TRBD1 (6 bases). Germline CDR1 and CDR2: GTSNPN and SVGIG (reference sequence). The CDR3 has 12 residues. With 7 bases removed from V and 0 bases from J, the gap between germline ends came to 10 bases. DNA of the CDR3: TGTGCCTTCCAGGGGAACTCCTACGAGCAGTACTTC. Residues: CAFQGNSYEQYF.

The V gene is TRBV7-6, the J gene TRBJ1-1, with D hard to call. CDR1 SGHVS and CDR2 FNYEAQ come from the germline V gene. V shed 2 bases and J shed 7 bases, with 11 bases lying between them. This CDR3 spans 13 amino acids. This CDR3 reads CASSLLLESEAFF. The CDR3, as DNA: TGTGCCAGCAGCTTATTACTCGAGAGTGAAGCTTTCTTT.

The CDR3 DNA is TGTGCCAGCAGCCCATCACATAACAGGGGCGAGCAGTACTTC. It codes for CASSPSHNRGEQYF. This rearrangement joins TRBV9 to TRBJ2-7; 7 positions agree with TRBD1. Trimming took 4 bases from V and 6 from J; bases not matched to a gene: 10. Germline CDR1 SGDLS, CDR2 YYNGEE. CDR3 length: 14 amino acids.

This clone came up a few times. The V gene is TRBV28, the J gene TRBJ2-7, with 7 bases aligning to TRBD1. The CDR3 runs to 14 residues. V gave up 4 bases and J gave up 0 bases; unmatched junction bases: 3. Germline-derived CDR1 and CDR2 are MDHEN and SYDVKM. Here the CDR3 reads CASSSRDSSYEQYF. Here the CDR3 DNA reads TGTGCCAGCAGTTCACGGGACAGCTCCTACGAGCAGTACTTC. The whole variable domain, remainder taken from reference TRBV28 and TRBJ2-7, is DVKVTQSSRYLVKRTGEKVFLECVQDMDHENMFWYRQDPGLGLRLIYFSYDVKMKEKGDIPEGYSVSREKKERFSLILESASTNQTSMYLCASSSRDSSYEQYFGPGTRLTVT.